Following are 7 T cell receptor beta chains from one sample sequenced in a study of CD8+ T cells in alopecia areata. Extracted from the samples, RNA was reverse transcribed into cDNA to serve as the sequencing template. TCRdb's table, derived via immunoSEQ multiplex PCR, lists solely in-frame clones and lacks some. The sample lists approximately 89,000 clones; around 44% were seen once. The sequenced sample was CD4+ T cells sorted from blood. The receptors derive from a human donor with alopecia areata.

This chain connects TRBV27 to TRBJ1-2; D gene unclear. V dropped 0 bases and J dropped 8 bases, with 10 bases sitting between them. The germline gives CDR1 MNHEY, CDR2 SMNVEV (reference sequence). There are 13 residues in the CDR3. In DNA form, the CDR3 reads TGTGCCAGCAGTTTATCTCCTAGAGGAGGCTACACCTTC. Protein: CASSLSPRGGYTF.

The table lists this clone with a few counts. The chain has TRBV29-1 and TRBJ2-7, with 8 nucleotides matching TRBD2. The V gene end was trimmed by 6 bases and the J gene end by 5 bases; junction bases not matched to a gene: 6. The CDR3 runs to 12 residues. Looked up from germline, CDR1 is SQVTM and CDR2 is ANQGSEA. CDR3 DNA: TGCAGCGTGGCCGGGACTAGGGACGAGCAGTACTTC. It is translated as CSVAGTRDEQYF.

The sample holds a few counts of this clone. V usage is TRBV7-2 and J usage is TRBJ2-4, with D possibly matching TRBD2 (6 bases). The CDR3 extends over 12 amino acids. In germline, CDR1 is SGHTA, CDR2 FQGNSA. The V and J ends lost 5 bases and 9 bases respectively, with 11 bases between them. The CDR3 reads CASSPLGGIQYF. The CDR3 coding sequence is TGTGCCAGCAGCCCCTTGGGGGGCATTCAGTACTTC.

The chain joins TRBV29-1 to TRBJ2-1, with D uncertain. The ends were cut back, 5 bases at V and 0 bases at J, with 14 bases in the middle. Germline lookup yields CDR1 SQVTM and CDR2 ANQGSEA. This CDR3 comprises 15 residues. Written as DNA, the CDR3 is TGCAGCGTTCTTATGAGGTGGGACTCCTACAATGAGCAGTTCTTC. Translating it yields CSVLMRWDSYNEQFF.

J is TRBJ2-1 and V is TRBV30; possibly TRBD1 or TRBD2 for D (5 bases each). CDR1 GTSNPN and CDR2 SVGIG come from the germline V gene (reference sequence). The CDR3 has 15 residues. V was clipped by 3 bases and J by 5 bases, with 17 bases between them. CDR3 loop: CAWSRSSLGDNEQFF. DNA of the CDR3: TGTGCCTGGAGCCGCAGCTCCCTGGGGGACAATGAGCAGTTCTTC.

This chain uses TRBV6-6 with TRBJ2-1; 7 nucleotides agree with TRBD2. Germline CDR1 reads MNHNY; CDR2 reads SVGAGI (reference sequence). This CDR3 contains 13 residues. The V and J ends lost 7 bases and 4 bases, in that order; junction bases with no gene match: 4. CDR3 loop: CASTAGDYNEQFF. In DNA form, the CDR3 reads TGTGCCAGCACGGCGGGGGATTACAATGAGCAGTTCTTC.

A few counts support this clone. The sample holds other DNA sequences that translate to the same CDR3. The chain joins TRBV14 to TRBJ1-1, with D possibly matching TRBD1 (5 bases). Trimming removed 5 bases from V and 0 bases from J, with 7 bases in between. This CDR3 is built from 13 residues. Germline CDR1 and CDR2: SGHDN and FVKESK. CDR3 residues: CASSEGLNTEAFF. The CDR3, as DNA: TGTGCCAGCAGCGAGGGGTTGAACACTGAAGCTTTCTTT.